What follows describes a single T cell receptor (beta chain). Its antigen is undetermined. Germline V gives CDR1 DFQATT, CDR2 SNEGSKA (reference sequence). The CDR3 totals 13 residues. V gave up 6 bases and J gave up 5 bases, with 16 bases separating them. This sample is part of a study of vaccination and CD4 T cells after COVID-19. About the study: Control cultures used a CEFX viral epitope pool, an HIV-1 Nef peptide pool, or no peptide.

The Oncomine TCR Beta short-read assay sequenced DNA from cultured CD4+ T cells. Each CDR3 protein gets one entry after TCRdb re-called the PCR reads with MiXCR. The data show about 6,900 distinct CDR3 sequences, roughly 50% seen once. Regarding treatment: approximately nine-day PBMC culture with coronavirus spike peptide pools or control peptides (ViraFEST assay). Investigators obtained the unexposed donor's CD4+ T cells before the COVID-19 pandemic (2011-2018). Available cell numbers determined whether unexposed-donor CD4+ T cells were probed with SARS-CoV-2 S/N and four cold-coronavirus spikes. Points from the study as a whole: Convalescent patients displayed spike mono-reactivity in 304 of 307 vaccine-specific clones.

The specimen was CD4+ T cells from blood, cultured in vitro. The source of this sequence is a human donor in good health. The chain employs TRBV20-1 and TRBJ1-1; D is unresolved. CDR3 sequence reads: CSASPDMLTEAFF. Written as DNA, the CDR3 is TGCAGTGCGTCCCCCGACATGCTGACTGAAGCTTTCTTT.